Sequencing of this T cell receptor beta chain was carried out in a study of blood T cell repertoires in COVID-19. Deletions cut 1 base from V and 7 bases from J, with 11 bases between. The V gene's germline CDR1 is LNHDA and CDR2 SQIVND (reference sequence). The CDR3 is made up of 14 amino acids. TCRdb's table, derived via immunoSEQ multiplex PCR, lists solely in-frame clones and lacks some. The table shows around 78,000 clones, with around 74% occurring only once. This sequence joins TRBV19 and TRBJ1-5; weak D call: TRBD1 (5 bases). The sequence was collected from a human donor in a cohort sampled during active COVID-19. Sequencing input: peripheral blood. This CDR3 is CASSIAGREQPQHF. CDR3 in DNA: TGTGCCAGTAGTATAGCCGGCAGGGAACAGCCCCAGCATTTT.